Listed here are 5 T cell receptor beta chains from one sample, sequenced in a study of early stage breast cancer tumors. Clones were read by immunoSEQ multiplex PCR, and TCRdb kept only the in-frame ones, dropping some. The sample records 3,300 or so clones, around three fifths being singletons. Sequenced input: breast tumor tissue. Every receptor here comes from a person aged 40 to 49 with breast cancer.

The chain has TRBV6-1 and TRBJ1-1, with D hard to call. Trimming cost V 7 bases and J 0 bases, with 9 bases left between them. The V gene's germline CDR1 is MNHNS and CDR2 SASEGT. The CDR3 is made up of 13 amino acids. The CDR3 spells CASIRRMNTEAFF. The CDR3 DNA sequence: TGTGCCAGCATTCGCCGGATGAACACTGAAGCTTTCTTT.

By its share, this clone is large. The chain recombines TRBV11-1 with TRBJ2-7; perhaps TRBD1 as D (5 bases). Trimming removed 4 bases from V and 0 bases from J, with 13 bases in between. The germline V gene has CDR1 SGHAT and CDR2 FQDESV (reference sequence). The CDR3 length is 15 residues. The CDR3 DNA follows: TGTGCCAGCAGCTACGACAGCCGCCTCTCCTACGAGCAGTACTTC. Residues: CASSYDSRLSYEQYF.

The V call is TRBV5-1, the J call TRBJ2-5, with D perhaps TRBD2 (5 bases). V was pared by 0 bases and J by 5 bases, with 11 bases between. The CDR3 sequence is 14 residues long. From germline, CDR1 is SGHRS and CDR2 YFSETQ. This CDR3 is CASSLGSGVETQYF. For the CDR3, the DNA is TGCGCCAGCAGCTTGGGTTCCGGGGTCGAGACCCAGTACTTC.

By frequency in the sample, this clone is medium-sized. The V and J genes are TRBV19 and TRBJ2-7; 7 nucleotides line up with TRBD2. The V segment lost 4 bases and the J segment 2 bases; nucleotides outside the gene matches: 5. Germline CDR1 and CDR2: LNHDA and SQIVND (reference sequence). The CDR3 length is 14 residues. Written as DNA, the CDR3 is TGTGCCAGTAGTACTACTAGCGCGACCTACGAGCAGTACTTC. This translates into CASSTTSATYEQYF.

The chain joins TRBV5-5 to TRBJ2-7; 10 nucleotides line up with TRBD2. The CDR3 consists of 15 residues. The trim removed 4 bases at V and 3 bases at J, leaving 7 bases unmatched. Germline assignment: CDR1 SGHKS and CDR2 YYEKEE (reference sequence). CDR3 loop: CASSPGTSDFYEQYF. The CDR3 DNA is TGTGCCAGCAGCCCAGGGACTAGCGACTTCTACGAGCAGTACTTC.